This T cell receptor beta chain came from a study of cytomegalovirus exposure and HLA in healthy donors. Overall study findings and caveats: Most sequenced TCRs were rare (though some public TCRs occurred in many donors).

The table came from immunoSEQ multiplex PCR; TCRdb's copy has only in-frame clones and leaves some out. The sample lists approximately 160,000 clones, less than 90% seen once, with approximately 3.2% in the top ten. Turning to this clone: Its antigen is currently unknown.

The V end was cut by 3 bases, the J end by 7 bases, with 11 bases between. The CDR3 is 13 residues long. Germline CDR1 is SGHNT and CDR2 is YYREEE (reference sequence). The rearrangement links TRBV5-4 to TRBJ2-1; D is perhaps TRBD2 (6 bases). The specimen sequenced was PBMCs. This clonotype was obtained from a young woman in good health and CMV-seropositive. The CDR3 here is CASSSGGKNEQFF. DNA for the CDR3: TGTGCCAGCAGCTCCGGGGGAAAGAATGAGCAGTTCTTC.